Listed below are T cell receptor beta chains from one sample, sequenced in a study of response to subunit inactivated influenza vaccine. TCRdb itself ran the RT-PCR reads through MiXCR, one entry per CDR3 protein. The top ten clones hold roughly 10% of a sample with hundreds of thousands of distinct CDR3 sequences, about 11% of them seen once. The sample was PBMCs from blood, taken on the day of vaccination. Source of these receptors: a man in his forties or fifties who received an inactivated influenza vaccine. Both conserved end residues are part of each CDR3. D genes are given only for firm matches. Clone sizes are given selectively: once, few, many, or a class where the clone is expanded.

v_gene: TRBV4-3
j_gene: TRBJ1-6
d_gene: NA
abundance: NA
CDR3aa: CASSQVQGPTNNSPLHF
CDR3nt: TGCGCCAGCAGCCAGGTCCAGGGGCCGACGAATAATTCACCCCTCCACTTT

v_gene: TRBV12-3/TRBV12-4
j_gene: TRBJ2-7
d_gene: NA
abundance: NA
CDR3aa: CASSISGPYEQYF
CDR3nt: TGTGCCAGCTCCATTAGCGGACCCTACGAGCAGTACTTC

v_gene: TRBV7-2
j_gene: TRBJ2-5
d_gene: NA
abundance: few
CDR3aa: CASSPVRGTQYF
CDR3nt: TGTGCCAGCAGCCCCGTGAGGGGGACCCAGTACTTC

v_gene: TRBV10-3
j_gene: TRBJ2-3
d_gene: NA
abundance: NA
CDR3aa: CAISKTNSRTDTQYF
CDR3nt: TGTGCCATCAGTAAGACAAATTCCCGCACAGATACGCAGTATTTT

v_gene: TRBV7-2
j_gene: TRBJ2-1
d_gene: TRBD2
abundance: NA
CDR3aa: CASSRYLAVDNEQFF
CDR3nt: TGTGCCAGCAGCCGATATCTAGCGGTCGACAATGAGCAGTTCTTC

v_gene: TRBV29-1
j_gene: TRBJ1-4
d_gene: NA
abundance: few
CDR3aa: CSVQTGGKLFF
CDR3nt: TGCAGCGTTCAGACAGGAGGAAAACTGTTTTTT

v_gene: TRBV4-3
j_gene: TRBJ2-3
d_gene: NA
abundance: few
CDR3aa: CASSQFQGVDTQYF
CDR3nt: TGCGCCAGCAGCCAATTTCAGGGAGTAGATACGCAGTATTTT

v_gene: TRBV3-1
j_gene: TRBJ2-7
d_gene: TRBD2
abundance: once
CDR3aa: CASIQDWASGGHEQYF
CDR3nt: TGTGCCAGCATCCAAGATTGGGCTAGCGGGGGCCACGAGCAGTACTTC

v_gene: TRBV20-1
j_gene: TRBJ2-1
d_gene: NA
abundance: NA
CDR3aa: CSARVVGPRNEQFF
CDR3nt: TGCAGTGCTAGAGTAGTAGGACCCCGAAATGAGCAGTTCTTC

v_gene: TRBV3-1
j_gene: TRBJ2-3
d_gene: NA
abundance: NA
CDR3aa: CASSPHRTDTQYF
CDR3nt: TGTGCCAGCAGCCCCCATAGGACAGATACGCAGTATTTT

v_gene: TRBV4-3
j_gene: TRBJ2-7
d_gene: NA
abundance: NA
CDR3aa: CASSQFNPAGEQYF
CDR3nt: TGCGCCAGCAGCCAGTTCAACCCCGCAGGCGAGCAGTACTTC

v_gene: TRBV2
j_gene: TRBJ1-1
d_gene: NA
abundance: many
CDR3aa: CASSRPADNTEAFF
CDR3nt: TGTGCCAGCAGCAGACCGGCGGATAACACTGAAGCTTTCTTT

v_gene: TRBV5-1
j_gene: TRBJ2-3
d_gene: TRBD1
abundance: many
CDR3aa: CASSLEGTGGFAQYF
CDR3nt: TGCGCCAGCAGCTTGGAAGGGACAGGGGGCTTTGCGCAGTATTTT

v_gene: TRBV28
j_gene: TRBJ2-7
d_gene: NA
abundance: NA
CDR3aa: CASSFYGGVYEQYF
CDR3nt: TGTGCCAGCAGTTTTTATGGCGGGGTCTACGAGCAGTACTTC

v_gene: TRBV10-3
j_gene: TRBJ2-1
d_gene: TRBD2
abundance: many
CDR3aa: CATRTSGSGVSEQFF
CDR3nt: TGTGCCACGAGAACTAGCGGGAGCGGAGTCAGTGAGCAGTTCTTC

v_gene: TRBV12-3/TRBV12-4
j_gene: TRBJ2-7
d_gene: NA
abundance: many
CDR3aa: CASSKSYEQYF
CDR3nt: TGTGCCAGCAGTAAATCCTACGAGCAGTACTTC

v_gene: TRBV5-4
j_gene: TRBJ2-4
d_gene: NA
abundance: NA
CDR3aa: CASSFLHGIQYF
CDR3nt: TGTGCCAGCAGCTTCCTGCATGGCATTCAGTACTTC

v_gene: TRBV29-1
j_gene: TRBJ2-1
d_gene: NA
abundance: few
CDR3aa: CSVVLGRPISYNEQFF
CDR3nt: TGCAGCGTTGTCCTTGGCAGACCAATCTCCTACAATGAGCAGTTCTTC

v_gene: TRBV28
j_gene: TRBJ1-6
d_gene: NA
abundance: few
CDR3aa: CASSLGTGYNSPLHF
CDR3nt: TGTGCCAGCAGTTTAGGGACTGGCTATAATTCACCCCTCCACTTT

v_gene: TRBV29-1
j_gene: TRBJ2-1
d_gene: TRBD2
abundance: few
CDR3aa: CSVLFAAWGLARNEQFF
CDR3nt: TGCAGCGTTCTCTTCGCGGCATGGGGACTAGCGAGAAATGAGCAGTTCTTC

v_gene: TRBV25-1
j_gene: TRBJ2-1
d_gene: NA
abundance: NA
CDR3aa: CASSEYGRSNEQFF
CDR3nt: TGTGCCAGCAGTGAATATGGCAGATCCAATGAGCAGTTCTTC

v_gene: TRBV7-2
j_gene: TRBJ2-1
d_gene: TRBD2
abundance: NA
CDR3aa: CASSVSSGGYNEQFF
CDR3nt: TGTGCCAGCAGCGTTTCTAGCGGGGGCTACAATGAGCAGTTCTTC

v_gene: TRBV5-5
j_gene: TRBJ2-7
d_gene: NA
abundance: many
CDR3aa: CASSLKPGPGEQYF
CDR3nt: TGTGCCAGCAGCCTAAAGCCGGGACCCGGCGAGCAGTACTTC

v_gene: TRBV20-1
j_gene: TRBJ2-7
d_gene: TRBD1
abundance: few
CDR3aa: CSARAGQGPMYEQYF
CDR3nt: TGCAGTGCTAGAGCCGGACAGGGCCCCATGTACGAGCAGTACTTC

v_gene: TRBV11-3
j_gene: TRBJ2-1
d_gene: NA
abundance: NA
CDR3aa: CASSRLTDSYNEQFF
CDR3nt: TGTGCCAGCAGCCGATTGACGGACTCCTACAATGAGCAGTTCTTC

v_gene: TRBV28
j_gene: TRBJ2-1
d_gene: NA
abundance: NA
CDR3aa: CASSLILEGYNEQFF
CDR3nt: TGTGCCAGCAGTTTAATTCTCGAGGGATACAATGAGCAGTTCTTC

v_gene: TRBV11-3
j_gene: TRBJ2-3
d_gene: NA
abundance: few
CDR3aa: CASSSPLSDTQYF
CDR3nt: TGTGCCAGCAGCTCCCCCTTATCGGATACGCAGTATTTT